Below are 20 T cell receptor beta chains sequenced from a single sample in a study of tumor-infiltrating lymphocytes in primary liver carcinoma. The researchers obtained blood RNA from unsorted whole blood and also extracted germline DNA. TCR beta cDNA was reverse-transcribed from roughly 520 ng of total RNA. The reaction used a constant-region primer and ProtoScript II reverse transcriptase. Modified slightly, ARM-PCR produced TCR beta libraries over three nested multiplex PCR rounds. Both of the initial two PCR rounds ran for about 11 cycles and employed TRBV1-TRBV30 forward primers alongside a C-beta reverse primer. TCRdb fed the multiplex PCR reads into MiXCR, producing one record per CDR3 protein. Found here are about 320,000 distinct CDR3 sequences, about 50% of them singletons; the top ten hold approximately 15%. The material sequenced was peripheral blood. The receptors originated from a woman aged 25 to 39 with primary liver carcinoma and hepatitis B virus infection.

The V gene is TRBV10-3, the J gene TRBJ2-3; D gene unclear. Between the trimmed V and J ends, which lost 8 bases and 0 bases, there was a span of 9 bases. The CDR3 consists of 13 residues. The germline V gene has CDR1 ENHRY and CDR2 SYGVKD. The CDR3, as DNA: TGTGCCATCGGGGAAATAAGCACAGATACGCAGTATTTT. Amino acids: CAIGEISTDTQYF.

As concerns this clonotype: A much larger clone is a single base away; this may be a read error. The chain carries TRBV6-5 and TRBJ1-1; TRBD1 is a possible D gene (6 bases). The germline CDR1 and CDR2 sequences are MNHEY and SVGAGI. The CDR3 contains 16 residues. CDR3 loop: CASSYSIPGGGTEVFF. The DNA of the CDR3 is TGTGCCAGCAGTTACTCGATCCCTGGGGGCGGCACTGAAGTTTTCTTT.

This clonotype appeared a single time. The chain has TRBV4-2 and TRBJ2-1; D assignment may be TRBD1 or TRBD2 (6 bases each). CDR1 is LGHNA, CDR2 YNFKEQ, per germline. The CDR3 extends over 13 amino acids. Trimming removed 9 bases at V and 9 bases at J, with 18 bases between. CDR3 loop: CASLTLGGSEQFF. In DNA, the CDR3 is TGTGCCAGTTTAACTCTAGGGGGGTCTGAGCAGTTCTTC.

Of note for this clonotype: This may be a read error, as it is one base from a much larger clone. This rearrangement joins TRBV4-3 to TRBJ2-1; the D gene is possibly TRBD2 (5 bases). The CDR3 totals 15 residues. V lost 2 bases and J 7 bases, leaving 15 bases between the germline ends. Germline V gene sequence: CDR1 LGHNA, CDR2 YSLEER. CDR3 sequence reads: CASSQSSGRTNEQFF. The CDR3 DNA follows: TGCGCCAGCAGCCAATCAAGCGGTAGGACGAATGAGCAGTTCTTC.

The chain is built from TRBV5-1 and TRBJ1-1, with D possibly being TRBD1 (5 bases). The length of the CDR3 is 14 residues. Trimming removed 0 bases at V and 3 bases at J, with 9 bases between. Germline lookup yields CDR1 SGHRS and CDR2 YFSETQ. The CDR3 region has the DNA TGCGCCAGCAGCTTGGAGGGGCTGGACACTGAAGCTTTCTTT. Protein: CASSLEGLDTEAFF.

In the case of this clonotype: Given a much more abundant clone one base away, this may be a read error. The rearrangement uses TRBV4-1 and TRBJ1-2; D call uncertain. This CDR3 is 15 amino acids long. Trimming took 4 bases from V and 9 from J, leaving 21 bases between them. Germline CDR1 MGHRA, CDR2 YSYEKL. CDR3 bases: TGCGCCAGCAGCCCCCTGTTGGGTTCTGTAAGAAGCTACACCTTC. It codes for CASSPLLGSVRSYTF.

A remark on this clonotype: Likely a read error: the CDR3 ends without its conserved phenylalanine or tryptophan. V gene TRBV11-2 combines with J gene TRBJ1-1; D unclear. Germline V lookup: CDR1 SGHAT, CDR2 FQNNGV. The CDR3 is 14 residues long. CDR3 amino acids: CASSLTQVNIEAFS. The CDR3 nucleotides read TGTGCCAGCAGCTTAACCCAGGTGAACATTGAAGCTTTCTCT.

In this sample, this clonotype turned up a few times. Since a much larger clone is just one base distant, this may be a read error. The chain recombines TRBV12-3 or TRBV12-4 with TRBJ1-5, with TRBD1 identical over 7 bases. The CDR3 extends over 15 amino acids. Here the CDR3 reads CAGSLEAGGLQPQHF. As DNA, the CDR3 is TGTGCCGGCAGTTTAGAGGCAGGGGGTTTGCAGCCCCAGCATTTT.

Comments on this clonotype: A much bigger clone sits one base away, suggesting this may be a read error. The chain links TRBV6-1 to TRBJ2-3; 9 bases line up with TRBD2. Trimming cost V 2 bases and J 2 bases; bases outside gene matches: 8. Germline V gene lookup returns CDR1 MNHNS and CDR2 SASEGT. The CDR3 is 17 amino acids. CDR3 sequence (DNA): TGTGCCAGCAGTGAATTCCTGGCGGGAGGGTTCACAGATACGCAGTATTTT. Translated, it gives CASSEFLAGGFTDTQYF.

Of note for this clonotype: Because the CDR3 is missing its conserved closing phenylalanine or tryptophan, this is likely a read error. V is TRBV4-1 and J is TRBJ2-3; 11 positions match TRBD2. CDR3 length: 19 amino acids. The germline gives CDR1 MGHRA, CDR2 YSYEKL. The DNA for the CDR3 is TGCGTCAGCAGCAAATTTCTAGCGGGAGGTCCCTTTTCCCCAGATACGCAGTATTTG. Translation gives CVSSKFLAGGPFSPDTQYL.

The sample holds many counts of this clonotype. The rearrangement uses TRBV11-2 and TRBJ1-1; 9 bases map to TRBD1. V gave up 3 bases and J gave up 5 bases; unmatched junction bases: 1. This CDR3 has 13 residues. In germline, CDR1 is SGHAT, CDR2 FQNNGV. DNA for the CDR3: TGTGCCAGCAGCTTTGGGACAGGGACTGAAGCTTTCTTT. It codes for CASSFGTGTEAFF.

Remarks on this clonotype: A much larger clone lies one base from this, so it may be a read error. The CDR3 spells CASSYLGTKEKLFF. CDR3 nucleotide sequence: TGTGCCAGCAGTTACCTTGGGACGAAAGAAAAACTGTTTTTT. This chain uses TRBV6-6 with TRBJ1-4, with D possibly being TRBD1 (5 bases). Germline V gene sequence: CDR1 MNHNY, CDR2 SVGAGI (reference sequence). The CDR3 covers 14 residues. V was shortened by 2 bases and J by 8 bases, with 12 bases between the two germline ends.

A note on this clonotype: The junction shows a germline mismatch at one end, possibly a read error. The chain links TRBV11-1 to TRBJ2-3; no clear D gene. Per germline, CDR1 SGHAT and CDR2 FQDESV (reference sequence). The CDR3 sequence is 12 residues long. This chain's CDR3 is CASSFMGYDLYF. Here the CDR3 DNA reads TGTGCCAGCAGCTTCATGGGTTATGATCTGTACTTC.

The chain links TRBV6-5 to TRBJ2-7, with D perhaps TRBD1 or TRBD2 (5 bases each). The CDR3 sequence is 13 residues long. Trimming removed 6 bases at V and 0 bases at J, with 9 bases between. Germline assignment: CDR1 MNHEY and CDR2 SVGAGI. DNA for the CDR3: TGTGCCAGCAGCCGGGACGGCTCCTACGAGCAGTACTTC. Its protein product is CASSRDGSYEQYF.

Notes on this clonotype: A read error may produce the germline difference seen at one junction end. The CDR3 sequence: CANSFPGRQETQYF. The CDR3 bases are TGTGCCAACAGTTTTCCGGGCAGGCAAGAGACCCAGTACTTC. The gene calls are TRBV12-3 or TRBV12-4 and TRBJ2-5; D remains ambiguous. The CDR3 sequence is 14 residues long.

The CDR3 DNA reads as TGCGCCAGCAGCTCCCTAGGAATCTCCTACGAGCAGTACTTC. This codes for CASSSLGISYEQYF. The chain combines TRBV5-1 with TRBJ2-7; no reliable D call. CDR3 length: 14 residues. The germline V gene encodes CDR1 SGHRS and CDR2 YFSETQ. V lost 3 bases, J lost 0 bases, and 10 bases lay in between.

Comments on this clonotype: Germline and junction disagree at one end, which may indicate a read error. This chain connects TRBV11-3 to TRBJ1-1; a weak D match, TRBD1 (6 bases). The CDR3 length is 15 residues. Germline V gene data show CDR1 as SGHNT and CDR2 as YENEEA. The CDR3 DNA reads as TGTGCCGGCAGCCCCAGGGGAGGGGGTAGGACTGAAGCTTTCTTT. It yields the protein CAGSPRGGGRTEAFF.

Regarding this clonotype: A read error is possible here, since a much larger clone lies one base away. V usage is TRBV4-2 and J usage is TRBJ1-2, with 7 bases identical to TRBD1. The CDR3 is 14 residues long. Germline CDR1 is LGHNA and CDR2 is YNFKEQ. This CDR3 is CAGSQGGQNYGYTF. The CDR3 DNA sequence: TGTGCCGGCAGCCAAGGGGGACAGAACTATGGCTACACCTTC.

This clonotype was counted only a few times. The rearrangement uses TRBV6-2 or TRBV6-3 and TRBJ2-7; 9 bases map to TRBD2. CDR1 is MNHEY and CDR2 is SVGEGT in the germline V gene. The CDR3 is made up of 15 amino acids. J gave up 2 bases and V 0 bases, and 2 bases lay outside the gene matches. The CDR3 spells CASSYSLAGPYEQYF. The DNA of the CDR3 is TGTGCCAGCAGTTACTCGCTAGCGGGACCCTACGAGCAGTACTTC.

The table lists this clonotype with a few counts. The chain employs TRBV12-5 and TRBJ1-2, with D tentatively TRBD1 (5 bases). Trimming removed 10 bases from V and 4 bases from J, with 13 bases in between. The CDR3 consists of 12 residues. The germline gives CDR1 LGHNT, CDR2 FRNRAP. The CDR3 sequence: CATPRGTYGYTF. The DNA for the CDR3 is TGTGCTACCCCCCGGGGCACCTATGGCTACACCTTC.